This T cell receptor (beta chain) was retrieved from a study of OX40 agonist ivuxolimab in advanced cancers. Overall study: In this cohort, patients received ivuxolimab, an agonistic anti-OX40 (CD134) antibody. Across the patients, intravenous ivuxolimab was delivered every 2 weeks at 0.01 to 10 mg/kg.

Overall study results and limits: Averaged across samples, CD8+ T cells carried more expanded clones than CD4+ did.

The V gene's germline CDR1 is SGHTA and CDR2 FQGNSA. The CDR3 is made up of 18 amino acids. The junction had 4 bases not matched to a gene; V was cut back by 1 base and J by 0 bases. Regarding this clone: Its specificity is not known.

Sequencing used immunoSEQ multiplex PCR; TCRdb keeps in-frame clones, though not all of them. The data contain tens of thousands of clones, approximately 86% of them singletons. The V call is TRBV7-2, the J call TRBJ2-3; 13 nucleotides align to TRBD2. The sequenced sample was CD4+ or CD8+ T cells sorted from blood, obtained in a trial of the OX40 agonist ivuxolimab. This sequence originates from an adult with an advanced solid tumor such as melanoma, head and neck, liver or kidney cancer. The CDR3 DNA reads TGTGCCAGCAGCTTAGAACTAGCGGGAGGGCCAAGCACAGATACGCAGTATTTT. Its protein product is CASSLELAGGPSTDTQYF.